The 2 T cell receptor beta chains listed next were all sequenced from one sample in a study of CD8+ T cells in alopecia areata (dated by TCRdb to about 2018). Library prep was done by the immunoSEQ multiplex PCR assay. RNA was extracted from all samples and reverse transcribed into cDNA as template for TCR sequencing. TCRdb stores this immuneACCESS table with in-frame sequences only. Part of the clones is absent; in the studies checked, under half of the shortfall reflects unresolved V genes, and no reason is known for the rest. In this sample the table shows 180,000 or so clones, roughly 64% of which occur a single time. The top ten constitute approximately 5.1% of the sample. The time point label, as the study defines it: 24 weeks on oral tofacitinib. Read against the paper, the sample's treatment or condition label means: oral pan-JAK inhibitor, 5-10 mg twice daily. This sample comprised CD4+ T cells sorted from blood, obtained at week 24, from a patient treated with tofacitinib. These receptors were taken from a human donor with alopecia areata.

A single count supports this clone. The rearrangement uses TRBV5-1 and TRBJ1-1; TRBD1 agrees at 7 bases. J gave up 0 bases and V 4 bases, and 3 bases lay outside the gene matches. Germline V gives CDR1 SGHRS, CDR2 YFSETQ. The CDR3 has 14 amino acids. The CDR3 region is CASSIGTVNTEAFF. For the CDR3, the DNA is TGCGCCAGCAGCATCGGGACAGTGAACACTGAAGCTTTCTTT.

The chain uses TRBV5-1 and TRBJ1-5; TRBD1 is a possible D gene (6 bases). Germline V lookup: CDR1 SGHRS, CDR2 YFSETQ. CDR3 length: 14 residues. V lost 4 bases and J 4 bases, leaving 12 bases between the germline ends. The CDR3 DNA follows: TGCGCCAGCAGCACAACAGGGATAAATCAGCCCCAGCATTTT. Protein sequence: CASSTTGINQPQHF.